A selection of T cell receptor beta chains follows, all from one sample in a study of blood T cell repertoires in COVID-19. TCRdb keeps only in-frame clones here, not all; method: immunoSEQ multiplex PCR. The top ten hold about 2.3% of the sample, which has fewer than 150,000 clones, over 70% seen once. Sequencing input: peripheral blood. The receptors come from a man between 65 and 85 years old with acute or convalescent COVID-19. The conserved cysteine and the conserved F or W are not part of the CDR3 here. Fields, in order: CDR3 protein, V gene, J gene, clone size. The listing skips clone size in some rows; elsewhere it reads once, few, many or a size class.

CDR3: ASTGGDNYGYT
V: TRBV27
J: TRBJ1-2
size: few

CDR3: ASSYPVLGVHYGYT
V: TRBV6-2/TRBV6-3
J: TRBJ1-2
size: few

CDR3: ASSQWRSYEQY
V: TRBV3-1/TRBV3-2
J: TRBJ2-7
size: -

CDR3: ASSVSIQNYGYT
V: TRBV9
J: TRBJ1-2
size: -

CDR3: SVGGPGGRNYGYT
V: TRBV29-1
J: TRBJ1-2
size: -

CDR3: ASRDRLAGLTGELF
V: TRBV5-1
J: TRBJ2-2
size: -

CDR3: ASSFVLEQF
V: TRBV6-2/TRBV6-3
J: TRBJ2-1
size: -

CDR3: ASSPALRGNTIY
V: TRBV18
J: TRBJ1-3
size: once

CDR3: ASGLDSSYNEQF
V: TRBV12-5
J: TRBJ2-1
size: -

CDR3: ASSLDGRGYQETQY
V: TRBV5-5
J: TRBJ2-5
size: few

CDR3: ASSRVGQQNNEKLF
V: TRBV4-2
J: TRBJ1-4
size: -

CDR3: ATSDFRASGPQETQY
V: TRBV24-1
J: TRBJ2-5
size: -

CDR3: ASSQGVAQVYEQY
V: TRBV4-2
J: TRBJ2-7
size: -

CDR3: ASSFSFGEAYEQY
V: TRBV5-6
J: TRBJ2-7
size: few

CDR3: SVGGRETEAF
V: TRBV29-1
J: TRBJ1-1
size: -

CDR3: ASSRFSGANTGELF
V: TRBV7-2
J: TRBJ2-2
size: once

CDR3: ASSMGNTDTQY
V: TRBV19
J: TRBJ2-3
size: -

CDR3: ATSRDRNLNQPQH
V: TRBV15
J: TRBJ1-5
size: few

CDR3: ASSSDRQPLYGYT
V: TRBV7-2
J: TRBJ1-2
size: -

CDR3: SVDFQGSNYGYT
V: TRBV29-1
J: TRBJ1-2
size: few

CDR3: ASSPRTGAGNSPLH
V: TRBV19
J: TRBJ1-6
size: -

CDR3: ASSQDGAIRGSGYT
V: TRBV4-2
J: TRBJ1-2
size: -

CDR3: ASSEILLAGGYTDTQY
V: TRBV2
J: TRBJ2-3
size: -

CDR3: ASSQEGLAGSDTQY
V: TRBV3-1/TRBV3-2
J: TRBJ2-3
size: -

CDR3: ASSIGLAGKLEQF
V: TRBV5-1
J: TRBJ2-1
size: -

CDR3: ASSTYRVSETEAF
V: TRBV11-3
J: TRBJ1-1
size: -

CDR3: ASRQPGLGDTEAF
V: TRBV3-1/TRBV3-2
J: TRBJ1-1
size: few

CDR3: ASSEIGAPQH
V: TRBV2
J: TRBJ1-5
size: -

CDR3: ASSVGVASGTIDITYEQY
V: TRBV9
J: TRBJ2-7
size: -

CDR3: ASSLKSGTGGPGELF
V: TRBV5-1
J: TRBJ2-2
size: -

CDR3: ASSVGAGGSQPQH
V: TRBV9
J: TRBJ1-5
size: -

CDR3: ASSIGPAGERGEQF
V: TRBV19
J: TRBJ2-1
size: -

CDR3: ASSWGQGTNYGYT
V: TRBV5-4
J: TRBJ1-2
size: few

CDR3: ASSEQGVSNQPQH
V: TRBV18
J: TRBJ1-5
size: -

CDR3: ASSEWDRARGTEAF
V: TRBV25-1
J: TRBJ1-1
size: -

CDR3: ASSFTGGSGFTDTQY
V: TRBV7-3
J: TRBJ2-3
size: -

CDR3: AWSRGLAALGEQF
V: TRBV30
J: TRBJ2-1
size: -

CDR3: ASSGQARTGELF
V: TRBV2
J: TRBJ2-2
size: few

CDR3: ASSAGQGGGNTIY
V: TRBV7-9
J: TRBJ1-3
size: -

CDR3: ATSREAGRETQY
V: TRBV15
J: TRBJ2-5
size: -

CDR3: ASGEPPPTSGEQNEQF
V: TRBV12-5
J: TRBJ2-1
size: -

CDR3: ASSPVLPPDRGYT
V: TRBV18
J: TRBJ1-2
size: few

CDR3: AISEGGLAGEVGTQY
V: TRBV10-3
J: TRBJ2-3
size: -

CDR3: ASSLPPGGLDYGYT
V: TRBV5-1
J: TRBJ1-2
size: -

CDR3: ASSQEGTASSYEQY
V: TRBV4-2
J: TRBJ2-7
size: -

CDR3: ASSKDRGLKDEKLF
V: TRBV4-2
J: TRBJ1-4
size: -

CDR3: ASSLRQANTEAF
V: TRBV27
J: TRBJ1-1
size: -

CDR3: ASTMGGEVGGGYT
V: TRBV5-6
J: TRBJ1-2
size: -

CDR3: ASSQDGRGYEQY
V: TRBV4-3
J: TRBJ2-7
size: -

CDR3: ASYFSQVYNEQF
V: TRBV6-1
J: TRBJ2-1
size: -

CDR3: ASSQVRGNYNEQF
V: TRBV4-3
J: TRBJ2-1
size: -

CDR3: ASNTGTDFLNEQF
V: TRBV5-8
J: TRBJ2-1
size: -

CDR3: ASSQPGGNTQY
V: TRBV5-1
J: TRBJ2-3
size: -

CDR3: ASSQEPYRGPSTHGYT
V: TRBV3-1/TRBV3-2
J: TRBJ1-2
size: -

CDR3: ASSPGLAGGSYEQY
V: TRBV3-1/TRBV3-2
J: TRBJ2-7
size: -

CDR3: ASSRGQGAADTQY
V: TRBV5-1
J: TRBJ2-3
size: once

CDR3: ASSSTGTTNRGYT
V: TRBV5-5
J: TRBJ1-2
size: -

CDR3: ASSWGGLAGVSHNEQF
V: TRBV5-1
J: TRBJ2-1
size: -

CDR3: ASSVGLARNEQF
V: TRBV4-3
J: TRBJ2-1
size: -

CDR3: ASSKGVLQPQH
V: TRBV2
J: TRBJ1-5
size: -